This TCR beta chain was sequenced for a study of T cell responses to AZD1222 COVID-19 vaccine. Study-wide results and caveats: With two AZD1222 doses given, Spike-specific TCR breadth and depth both rose. White British donors predominated, females outnumbered males, and clonal diversity was possibly underestimated.

Assay: immunoSEQ multiplex PCR; the TCRdb copy retains only in-frame clones and omits some. The sample yields about 180,000 clones, more than 90% seen once. Regarding this clone: The antigen is not known.

The CDR3 has 16 amino acids. Germline CDR1 and CDR2: SGHRS and YFSETQ. V shed 1 base and J 10 bases; nucleotides not matched to a gene: 11. This TCR was recovered from an adult in good health. The material sequenced was peripheral blood, taken on day 0 of AZD1222 vaccination. The rearrangement links TRBV5-1 to TRBJ1-6; 7 nucleotides match TRBD1. CDR3 region: CASSLRTGSPNSPLHF. CDR3 DNA sequence: TGCGCCAGCAGCTTGCGGACAGGATCCCCTAACTCACCCCTCCACTTT.